This T cell receptor (beta chain) was captured in a study of blood T cells in healthy people across ages. The study, taken as a whole, reports: More naive CD4+ cells and higher diversity were found in long-lived than in aged donors.

This CDR3 is 15 amino acids long. V gave up 7 bases and J gave up 7 bases; unmatched junction bases: 11. Germline V CDR1 and CDR2: SQVTM, ANQGSEA. A second about 7 to 11 cycle PCR used barcoded and J-beta primers. Each of the cDNA molecules was tagged by a template-switch adaptor with 12 random nucleotides. MiXCR was run by TCRdb on the 5' RACE reads, yielding one entry per CDR3 protein. The sample has roughly 900,000 distinct CDR3 sequences, under 50% seen once; the top ten hold roughly 12%. This clonotype was counted a few times. Its antigen is undetermined. The V and J genes are TRBV29-1 and TRBJ1-6, with 9 bases identical to TRBD1. Source material: blood. This TCR derives from a man aged 25-40 years in good health. The CDR3 DNA reads TGCAGCGCAAGGACAGGGGCCTCAGGGAATTCACCCCTCCACTTT. Translation: CSARTGASGNSPLHF.